A single sample is the source of the 23 T cell receptor beta chains below, sequenced in a study of T-cell reconstitution after alpha-beta-depleted transplantation in children. Molecular barcoding with unique molecular identifiers was used for the TCRbeta library. TCRdb itself ran the PCR reads through MiXCR, one entry per CDR3 protein. The table lists some 530,000 distinct CDR3 sequences, approximately 13% of them singletons, with more than 5.5% in the top ten. The sample here was PBMCs from the stem cell graft donor, taken from the stem cell graft. These receptors originate from a human donor who donated a stem cell graft to a child with combined immunodeficiency.

This clonotype was observed a handful of times. The chain employs TRBV6-2 or TRBV6-3 and TRBJ2-2; no reliable D call. The CDR3 is 13 residues long. Germline V CDR1 and CDR2: MNHEY, SVGEGT. V was shortened by 8 bases and J by 0 bases, with 7 bases between the two germline ends. CDR3 sequence: CASGGANTGELFF. CDR3 DNA: TGTGCCAGCGGCGGAGCGAACACCGGGGAGCTGTTTTTT.

The chain has TRBV7-2 and TRBJ2-1; the D gene is possibly TRBD2 (5 bases). V was cut by 2 bases and J by 13 bases, with 15 bases left in between. This CDR3 region has 13 residues. The V gene's germline CDR1 is SGHTA and CDR2 FQGNSA. CDR3 nucleotides: TGTGCCAGCAGCTTACCCGAGGTGGAGGAACAGTTCTTC. The encoded protein is CASSLPEVEEQFF.

The J gene is TRBJ1-1, the V gene TRBV27; D uncertain. V was pared by 2 bases and J by 3 bases, with 13 bases between. The CDR3 has 15 residues. From germline, CDR1 is MNHEY and CDR2 SMNVEV (reference sequence). The CDR3 spells CASSLKRGWDTEAFF. CDR3 bases: TGTGCCAGCAGTTTAAAACGGGGTTGGGACACTGAAGCTTTCTTT.

This clonotype occurred many times. The chain has TRBV12-3 or TRBV12-4 and TRBJ2-1, with TRBD2 identical over 8 bases. The CDR3 consists of 14 residues. The J segment lost 6 bases and the V segment lost 5 bases, leaving 6 bases of the junction unmatched. CDR3 residues: CASSPGTSSNEQFF. CDR3 bases: TGTGCCAGCAGTCCCGGGACTAGTAGCAATGAGCAGTTCTTC.

The chain links TRBV5-1 to TRBJ2-1; 9 bases are shared with TRBD1. Unmatched junction bases numbered 17, after V lost 3 bases and J lost 4 bases. The CDR3 sequence is 19 residues long. Germline V CDR1 and CDR2: SGHRS, YFSETQ. This CDR3 reads CASSSPQGASTGSYNEQFF. CDR3 coding DNA: TGCGCCAGCAGCTCCCCACAGGGGGCGTCCACTGGATCTTACAATGAGCAGTTCTTC.

This clonotype has a count of ten or more. The V call is TRBV4-2, the J call TRBJ2-1; TRBD2 agrees at 10 bases. From germline, CDR1 is LGHNA and CDR2 YNFKEQ. The CDR3 is 20 residues long. V shed 1 base, J shed 7 bases, and the junction held 19 bases outside the gene matches. Written as DNA, the CDR3 is TGTGCCAGCAGCCAAGGAGGCCTTTTTAGCGGGAGGAACCTTGGGAATGAGCAGTTCTTC. It specifies CASSQGGLFSGRNLGNEQFF.

The rearrangement uses TRBV11-2 and TRBJ1-1; D is undetermined. Germline CDR1 and CDR2: SGHAT and FQNNGV. This CDR3 is 14 amino acids long. Trimming removed 5 bases at V and 4 bases at J, with 14 bases between. The CDR3 DNA is TGTGCCAGCAGCATCGGTGGGGTCACCACTGAAGCTTTCTTT. It yields the protein CASSIGGVTTEAFF.

The rearrangement links TRBV20-1 to TRBJ2-1; D unclear. The germline V and J ends were trimmed by 3 bases and 8 bases, with 8 bases remaining between them. Looked up from germline, CDR1 is DFQATT and CDR2 is SNEGSKA (reference sequence). The CDR3 covers 11 residues. The CDR3: CSASPEDEQFF. CDR3 nucleotides: TGCAGTGCTAGTCCGGAAGATGAGCAGTTCTTC.

This clonotype was observed a handful of times. This chain connects TRBV4-3 to TRBJ2-7; D is undetermined. Germline loops: CDR1 LGHNA, CDR2 YSLEER. Trimming removed 1 base from V and 0 bases from J, with 10 bases in between. The CDR3 is made up of 15 amino acids. CDR3 residues: CASSQAWDSSYEQYF. The CDR3 DNA reads as TGCGCCAGCAGCCAAGCGTGGGATAGCTCCTACGAGCAGTACTTC.

This clonotype turned up a few times. The chain has TRBV6-2 or TRBV6-3 and TRBJ2-3, with 7 positions matching TRBD1. Germline lookup yields CDR1 MNHEY and CDR2 SVGEGT. Unmatched junction bases numbered 7, after V lost 4 bases and J lost 0 bases. CDR3 length equals 16 residues. CDR3 loop: CASSSPPGQSTDTQYF. CDR3 coding DNA: TGTGCCAGCAGTTCGCCTCCGGGACAGAGCACAGATACGCAGTATTTT.

This clonotype was counted at least ten times. The V and J genes are TRBV15 and TRBJ2-1, with D hard to call. V lost 8 bases and J 7 bases, leaving 21 bases between the germline ends. CDR3 length: 15 residues. Germline CDR1 is LNHNV and CDR2 is YYDKDF (reference sequence). The CDR3 region has the DNA TGTGCCACCGGCATGTTCTTGTTTCTGAAAAATGAGCAGTTCTTC. Amino acid sequence: CATGMFLFLKNEQFF.

This clonotype was picked up a small number of times. The chain combines TRBV20-1 with TRBJ2-2; 8 bases are shared with TRBD2. The CDR3 is made up of 14 amino acids. Per germline, CDR1 DFQATT and CDR2 SNEGSKA (reference sequence). Trimming at V came to 1 base and at J to 4 bases, leaving 2 bases not matched to a gene. The CDR3 protein is CSARALAGTGELFF. The CDR3 DNA is TGCAGTGCTAGAGCCCTAGCGGGCACCGGGGAGCTGTTTTTT.

A few counts support this clonotype. The J gene is TRBJ2-1, the V gene TRBV20-1, with D unresolved. V was clipped by 2 bases and J by 3 bases, with 11 bases between them. The CDR3 is 14 residues long. Germline V gives CDR1 DFQATT, CDR2 SNEGSKA (reference sequence). In DNA form, the CDR3 reads TGCAGTGCTAGACTTGTCCCACACTACAATGAGCAGTTCTTC. The encoded protein is CSARLVPHYNEQFF.

There are a few counts of this clonotype. The rearrangement uses TRBV3-1 and TRBJ2-1, with TRBD1 identical over 9 bases. Germline CDR1 and CDR2: LGHDT and YNNKEL (reference sequence). V shed 4 bases, J shed 5 bases, and the junction held 6 bases outside the gene matches. The CDR3 extends over 15 amino acids. CDR3: CASSLSDRGNNEQFF. The CDR3 DNA sequence: TGTGCCAGCAGCCTCTCGGACAGGGGAAACAATGAGCAGTTCTTC.

This clonotype occurred many times. The chain recombines TRBV2 with TRBJ2-3; D is possibly TRBD2 (5 bases). In germline, CDR1 is SNHLY, CDR2 FYNNEI. Between the trimmed V and J ends, which lost 10 bases and 4 bases, there was a span of 33 bases. The length of the CDR3 is 19 residues. The CDR3 bases are TGTGCCATCTCCCCTGGGCTTTGGGCGCTTCACCGAGGGCCAGATACGCAGTATTTT. It yields the protein CAISPGLWALHRGPDTQYF.

In its sample, this clonotype was seen a few times. CDR3: CASSQGAGGKFARQPQHF. In DNA, the CDR3 is TGCGCCAGCAGCCAAGGGGCAGGGGGCAAATTTGCGCGGCAGCCCCAGCATTTT. The rearrangement uses TRBV4-1 and TRBJ1-5, with 8 bases identical to TRBD1. Germline trimming cut 1 base from V and 7 bases from J; bases unmatched to any gene: 15. This CDR3 has 18 residues. CDR1 is MGHRA, CDR2 YSYEKL, per germline.

Concerning this clonotype: This may stem from a read error, because a much larger clone lies one nucleotide away. The CDR3 loop is CASSQEAGDYEQYF. The DNA for the CDR3 is TGCGCCAGCAGCCAAGAAGCGGGCGACTACGAGCAGTACTTC. The chain carries TRBV4-3 and TRBJ2-7; possibly TRBD2 for D (6 bases). The CDR3 runs to 14 residues. The germline gives CDR1 LGHNA, CDR2 YSLEER. V lost 0 bases and J lost 3, with 9 bases in between.

This clonotype has ten or more counts. V usage is TRBV7-2 and J usage is TRBJ2-5; 10 bases map to TRBD1. CDR3 length: 15 residues. Trimming took 3 bases from V and 2 from J; bases not matched to a gene: 3. The germline CDR1 and CDR2 sequences are SGHTA and FQGNSA. CDR3 protein: CASSFPDRGQETQYF. The CDR3 DNA sequence: TGTGCCAGCAGCTTTCCGGACAGGGGGCAAGAGACCCAGTACTTC.

At least ten counts were recorded for this clonotype. V is TRBV5-1 and J is TRBJ2-1, with 8 bases lining up with TRBD2. The J segment lost 0 bases and the V segment lost 6 bases, leaving 5 bases of the junction unmatched. This CDR3 comprises 15 residues. Germline V lookup: CDR1 SGHRS, CDR2 YFSETQ. The CDR3 nucleotides read TGCGCCAGCATGTCGCGGGGGGCCTCCTACAATGAGCAGTTCTTC. Translating it yields CASMSRGASYNEQFF.

This clonotype turned up a few times. The chain recombines TRBV5-1 with TRBJ2-7; 7 bases are a match to TRBD1. Germline assignment: CDR1 SGHRS and CDR2 YFSETQ. The V and J ends lost 1 base and 2 bases, in that order; junction bases with no gene match: 9. The CDR3 extends over 16 amino acids. CDR3 nucleotide sequence: TGCGCCAGCAGCTTGACAACTCGACAGGGTGCCTACGAGCAGTACTTC. Its protein product is CASSLTTRQGAYEQYF.

The J gene is TRBJ2-3, the V gene TRBV9, with 13 bases fitting TRBD2. Germline-derived CDR1 and CDR2 are SGDLS and YYNGEE. CDR3 length equals 19 residues. J gave up 2 bases and V 4 bases, and 13 bases lay outside the gene matches. In DNA, the CDR3 is TGTGCCAGCAGCACCCCACCGGGACTAGCGGGGAGTTACACAGATACGCAGTATTTT. Protein sequence: CASSTPPGLAGSYTDTQYF.

This clonotype was detected many times. V is TRBV27 and J is TRBJ2-1; 10 bases are a match to TRBD1. Per the germline V gene, CDR1 is MNHEY and CDR2 is SMNVEV (reference sequence). The CDR3 totals 16 residues. After removal of 8 bases from V and 8 bases from J, the junction contained 15 bases not matched to a gene. Written as DNA, the CDR3 is TGTGCCAGCTTCGGACCGGGACAGGGGATGGGTTATGAGCAGTTCTTC. Its translation: CASFGPGQGMGYEQFF.

This clonotype was observed a handful of times. This sequence joins TRBV29-1 and TRBJ2-1, with D perhaps TRBD1 (6 bases). CDR1 SQVTM and CDR2 ANQGSEA come from the germline V gene. The V end lost 0 bases, the J end lost 12 bases, and 15 bases lay between the germline ends. CDR3 length: 13 amino acids. The CDR3 nucleotides read TGCAGCGTTGAAGACAGGGGTCCCCCCCGGCAGTTCTTC. Protein sequence: CSVEDRGPPRQFF.